One and the same sample provided the 21 T cell receptor beta chains below, sequenced in a study of post-analysis software for immune sequencing data (dated by TCRdb to the mid-2010s). To prepare the library, PCR was applied. TCRdb records Illumina HiSeq 2500 as the sequencer. To reduce PCR and sequencing biases, unique molecular identifiers were incorporated into the TCR beta cDNA libraries. TCRdb itself trimmed the public reads at Q25 with fastp, ran MiXCR and retained productive beta chains. Every CDR3 protein is listed once, alongside the most common genes and DNA of its rows. The table for this sample lists fewer than 700,000 distinct CDR3 sequences; about 44% of them were counted only once. The ten largest clones add up to 1.5% to 2% of the sample. The paper's findings and limits, for the study overall: Significantly higher frequencies in patients than in controls were found for roughly 5 TRBV segments, including TRBV5-6, TRBV5-1 and TRBV20-1.

No antigen has been identified for these receptors. Specimen: blood. The receptors originated from a girl under 18 with multiple sclerosis.

The chain is built from TRBV20-1 and TRBJ1-2, with D unresolved. This CDR3 region has 13 residues. Deletions cut 3 bases from V and 5 bases from J, with 13 bases between. Germline V gene data show CDR1 as DFQATT and CDR2 as SNEGSKA (reference sequence). In DNA, the CDR3 is TGCAGTGCTAGCGGGTCAGGCCTTTATGGCTACACCTTC. As protein: CSASGSGLYGYTF.

The chain is built from TRBV12-3 or TRBV12-4 and TRBJ2-7; TRBD1 matches at 10 bases. The CDR3 length is 14 residues. With 5 bases clipped from V and 5 bases from J, the junction kept 6 bases outside the gene matches. The CDR3 here is CASSHRDRGHEQYF. For the CDR3, the DNA is TGTGCCAGCAGTCACCGGGACAGGGGCCACGAGCAGTACTTC.

The V gene is TRBV7-2, the J gene TRBJ2-5; D is perhaps TRBD2 (5 bases). Germline V gene lookup returns CDR1 SGHTA and CDR2 FQGNSA. With 5 bases removed from V and 2 bases from J, the gap between germline ends came to 15 bases. CDR3 length: 15 amino acids. In nucleotides, the CDR3 is TGTGCCAGCAGCCCGGGGAGTATAGCTCAAGAGACCCAGTACTTC. It codes for CASSPGSIAQETQYF.

This clonotype has only a few counts. The chain uses TRBV5-1 and TRBJ2-5; D might be TRBD1 (5 bases). The CDR3 is 15 residues long. Trimming cost V 0 bases and J 2 bases, with 11 bases left between them. CDR1 and CDR2 (germline): SGHRS, YFSETQ. Here the CDR3 reads CASSLGETAQETQYF. CDR3 DNA sequence: TGCGCCAGCAGCTTGGGAGAGACAGCGCAAGAGACCCAGTACTTC. Drawing the rest from reference TRBV5-1 and TRBJ2-5, the complete variable domain is KAGVTQTPRYLIKTRGQQVTLSCSPISGHRSVSWYQQTPGQGLQFLFEYFSETQRNKGNFPGRFSGRQFSNSRSEMNVSTLELGDSALYLCASSLGETAQETQYFGPGTRLLVL.

J is TRBJ2-5 and V is TRBV7-3; D unresolved. The J call is doubtful: the DNA matches TRBJ2-7 better. Germline CDR1 SGHTA, CDR2 FQGTGA. CDR3 size: 14 residues. CDR3 in amino acids: CASSPRPGGYEQYF. CDR3 bases: TGTGCCAGCAGCCCACGTCCGGGTGGGTACGAGCAGTACTTC.

V is TRBV10-3 and J is TRBJ1-2; D unclear. Trimming removed 6 bases at V and 5 bases at J, with 10 bases between. There are 12 residues in the CDR3. Germline values: CDR1 ENHRY, CDR2 SYGVKD. This chain's CDR3 is CAISATAYGYTF. For the CDR3, the DNA is TGTGCCATCAGCGCTACAGCGTATGGCTACACCTTC.

V gene TRBV11-3 combines with J gene TRBJ2-5; D might be TRBD1 (6 bases). Trimming pared 8 bases from V and 2 bases from J, leaving 18 bases between. The CDR3 length is 15 residues. CDR1 is SGHNT and CDR2 is YENEEA in the germline V gene. CDR3 residues: CASALPGQQQETQYF. The CDR3 DNA is TGTGCCAGCGCCCTTCCGGGACAACAACAAGAGACCCAGTACTTC.

In nucleotides, the CDR3 is TGTGCCAGCAGTTACCGCCCAGGGATTCCCCGCTCTGGGGCCAACGTCCTGACTTTC. This sequence encodes CASSYRPGIPRSGANVLTF. The chain combines TRBV6-5 with TRBJ2-6; a weak D match, TRBD1 (5 bases). Looked up from germline, CDR1 is MNHEY and CDR2 is SVGAGI. CDR3 length: 19 amino acids. Trimming stripped 2 bases from V and 0 bases from J, with 17 bases between.

The V gene is TRBV5-5, the J gene TRBJ2-1; unclear D gene. V lost 4 bases and J lost 6, with 14 bases in between. Per the germline V gene, CDR1 is SGHKS and CDR2 is YYEKEE (reference sequence). CDR3 length: 14 amino acids. The CDR3 protein is CASSLRALGNEQFF. DNA of the CDR3: TGTGCCAGCAGCCTCCGGGCCCTGGGCAATGAGCAGTTCTTC. Full variable domain (remainder filled in from reference TRBV5-5 and TRBJ2-1): DAGVTQSPTHLIKTRGQQVTLRCSPISGHKSVSWYQQVLGQGPQFIFQYYEKEERGRGNFPDRFSARQFPNYSSELNVNALLLGDSALYLCASSLRALGNEQFFGPGTRLTVL.

The CDR3 DNA follows: TGCAGCGTACAAGGGACAGGGGGAAGCGAGACCCAGTACTTC. Its translation: CSVQGTGGSETQYF. The chain employs TRBV29-1 and TRBJ2-5; 11 bases align to TRBD1. J gave up 5 bases and V 6 bases, and 8 bases lay outside the gene matches. Germline V gene lookup returns CDR1 SQVTM and CDR2 ANQGSEA. CDR3 length: 14 residues.

This clonotype was counted a few times. The chain couples TRBV20-1 to TRBJ2-7; 10 bases line up with TRBD2. The CDR3 totals 18 residues. The trim removed 2 bases at V and 4 bases at J, leaving 17 bases unmatched. Germline loops: CDR1 DFQATT, CDR2 SNEGSKA (reference sequence). CDR3 protein: CSARPTGLADRLFYEQYF. In DNA form, the CDR3 reads TGCAGTGCTAGACCAACCGGACTAGCGGACCGACTTTTTTACGAGCAGTACTTC.

This rearrangement joins TRBV4-2 to TRBJ2-5; 11 nucleotides match TRBD2. Germline loops: CDR1 LGHNA, CDR2 YNFKEQ. With 0 bases clipped from V and 11 bases from J, the junction kept 11 bases outside the gene matches. The CDR3 is 16 residues long. The CDR3 nucleotides are TGTGCCAGCAGCCAAGAGGAGGTAGCGGGGGGGTATGAGCAGTACTTC. As protein: CASSQEEVAGGYEQYF.

The sample holds a few counts of this clonotype. The chain employs TRBV7-7 and TRBJ2-1; 8 bases align to TRBD1. V was pared by 5 bases and J by 7 bases, with 7 bases of the junction left unmatched. Per germline, CDR1 SSHAT and CDR2 FNYEAQ (reference sequence). The CDR3 contains 14 residues. CDR3 nucleotides: TGTGCCAGCAGCCTGGGGACAGGCCGAAATGAGCAGTTCTTC. As protein: CASSLGTGRNEQFF.

The chain has TRBV3-1 and TRBJ1-2, with D uncertain. Trimming took off 2 bases at V and 4 bases at J, with 11 bases between the two ends. Germline assignment: CDR1 LGHDT and CDR2 YNNKEL (reference sequence). The CDR3 runs 14 residues. CDR3 coding DNA: TGTGCCAGCAGCCAAAGGAAAAACCTCTATGGCTACACCTTC. Translating it yields CASSQRKNLYGYTF.

The rearrangement links TRBV7-9 to TRBJ2-1, with TRBD2 matching over 7 bases. Germline V gene lookup returns CDR1 SEHNR and CDR2 FQNEAQ (reference sequence). The junction had 10 bases not matched to a gene; V was cut back by 5 bases and J by 9 bases. The CDR3 has 14 amino acids. The CDR3 is CASSPKSAGVEQFF. The DNA of the CDR3 is TGTGCCAGCAGCCCTAAATCGGCGGGAGTTGAGCAGTTCTTC.

This clonotype was picked up a small number of times. The rearrangement uses TRBV10-3 and TRBJ2-1; 11 nucleotides match TRBD2. V trimming: 6 bases; J trimming: 4 bases; junction bases outside the gene matches: 5. Germline values: CDR1 ENHRY, CDR2 SYGVKD. The CDR3 length is 15 residues. CDR3 DNA sequence: TGTGCCATCAGGGGGACTAGCGGAGTTTACAATGAGCAGTTCTTC. It is translated as CAIRGTSGVYNEQFF.

This chain links TRBV7-7 with TRBJ1-1; no firm D call. Germline CDR1 and CDR2: SSHAT and FNYEAQ (reference sequence). The CDR3 extends over 16 amino acids. V was shortened by 1 base and J by 1 base, with 13 bases between the two germline ends. The CDR3 coding sequence is TGTGCCAGCAGCTTAGACCTGCTCCGCCGGAACACTGAAGCTTTCTTT. Protein: CASSLDLLRRNTEAFF.

In this sample, this clonotype turned up a few times. CDR3 sequence (DNA): TGCAGTGCATATTGGACAGGGAAAGAGACCCAGTACTTC. Translated: CSAYWTGKETQYF. The V and J genes are TRBV20-1 and TRBJ2-5; 8 bases match TRBD1. In germline, CDR1 is DFQATT, CDR2 SNEGSKA (reference sequence). The CDR3 has 13 residues. J lost 3 bases, V lost 6 bases, and 6 bases had no gene match.

This clonotype was seen only a few times. The V and J genes are TRBV7-3 and TRBJ2-5; tentatively, D is TRBD2 (6 bases). V lost 4 bases, J lost 5 bases, and 11 bases lay in between. The CDR3 is made up of 13 amino acids. Per the germline V gene, CDR1 is SGHTA and CDR2 is FQGTGA. The CDR3 sequence: CASSWGVRETQYF. The DNA for the CDR3 is TGTGCCAGCAGCTGGGGGGTCCGCGAGACCCAGTACTTC.

In this sample, this clonotype turned up a few times. The genes are TRBV5-1 and TRBJ2-5; D call uncertain. TRBJ2-7 matches the DNA end more closely, so the J call is doubtful. The V gene's germline CDR1 is SGHRS and CDR2 YFSETQ. The CDR3 has 16 residues. The CDR3 sequence: CASSTALQIGRDEQYF. In DNA form, the CDR3 reads TGCGCCAGCAGTACCGCCCTCCAGATAGGTAGGGACGAGCAGTACTTC.

This chain uses TRBV6-2 or TRBV6-3 with TRBJ1-2, with D possibly TRBD1 on 6 matching bases. The CDR3 sequence is 15 residues long. CDR1 MNHEY and CDR2 SVGEGT come from the germline V gene. Trimming took 10 bases from V and 4 from J, leaving 22 bases between them. The CDR3 nucleotides are TGTGCCACCATCCCACGAATAGGACAGCGCTATGGCTACACCTTC. Translating gives CATIPRIGQRYGYTF.